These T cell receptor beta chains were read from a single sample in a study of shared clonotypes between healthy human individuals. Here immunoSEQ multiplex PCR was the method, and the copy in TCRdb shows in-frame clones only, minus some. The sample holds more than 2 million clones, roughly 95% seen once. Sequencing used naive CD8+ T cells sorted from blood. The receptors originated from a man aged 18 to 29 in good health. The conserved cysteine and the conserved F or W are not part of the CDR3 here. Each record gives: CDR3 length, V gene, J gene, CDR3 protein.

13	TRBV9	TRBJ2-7	ASSVGTSLIYEQY
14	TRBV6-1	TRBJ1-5	ASREDPGTGNQPQH
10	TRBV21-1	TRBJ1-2	ASSRRTALNT
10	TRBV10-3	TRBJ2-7	AISDRSSEQY
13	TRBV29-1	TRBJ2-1	SVSGTASSYNEQF
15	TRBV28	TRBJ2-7	ASSFRGGSWSSYEQY
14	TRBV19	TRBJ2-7	ASSINGHRGSYEQY
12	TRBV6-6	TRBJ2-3	ASSFTDTTDTQY
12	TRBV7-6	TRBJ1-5	ASSSGQSNQPQH
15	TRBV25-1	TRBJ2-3	ASKSPGSGNPPDTQY
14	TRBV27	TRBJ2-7	ASSFLTGLSSYEQY
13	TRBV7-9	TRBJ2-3	ASSFISGGTDTQY
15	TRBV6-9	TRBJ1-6	ASSYQEGGSYNSPLH
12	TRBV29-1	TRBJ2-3	SVVLGDRTDTQY
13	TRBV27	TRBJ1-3	ASREGGGSGNTIY
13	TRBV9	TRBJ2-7	ASSGSDFPSYEQY
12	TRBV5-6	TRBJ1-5	ASSHRDSNQPQH
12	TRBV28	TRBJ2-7	ASSLGQGSYEQY
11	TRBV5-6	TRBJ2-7	ASSPGIHYEQY
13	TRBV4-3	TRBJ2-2	ASSQEWRAAGELF
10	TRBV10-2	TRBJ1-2	ASSVGAHGYT
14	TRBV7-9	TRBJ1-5	ASSDTGSYSNQPQH